This TCR beta chain comes out of a study of T-cell memory formation after mild COVID-19. About the study: The study found TCR clusters largely donor specific.

Study findings and constraints: A subset of responding clones appeared in pre-infection memory, suggesting cross-reactive memory joined.

5'RACE with constant-segment primers built TCRalpha and TCRbeta cDNA libraries with UMIs. TCRdb processed the 5' RACE reads anew with MiXCR; each CDR3 protein has one entry. The table lists approximately 180,000 distinct CDR3 sequences, 15% to 20% of them singletons. This clonotype was seen only a few times. Its antigen is unidentified. The sequenced material came from PBMCs or a T cell subset sorted from them (not recorded which). This TCR came from an adult woman who had mild COVID-19 (a few samples of this study predate the infection). Cell type and time point are not known.

The CDR3 DNA reads TGTGCCAGCAGTTTCCGCCCATGGGCGGGAGGGCAATTTATCTCCTACGAGCAGTACTTC. Protein product: CASSFRPWAGGQFISYEQYF. The chain combines TRBV12-3 or TRBV12-4 with TRBJ2-7, with TRBD2 matching over 9 bases. After removal of 3 bases from V and 0 bases from J, the junction contained 18 bases not matched to a gene. The CDR3 is 20 amino acids.